One sample yielded the 4 T cell receptor beta chains listed below, sequenced in a study of blood T cells in healthy people across ages. PCR was performed a second time for 7 to 11 cycles using a sample-barcoded 5' primer and a J-beta primer mix. TCRdb re-called the 5' RACE reads through MiXCR, storing one row per CDR3 protein. The top ten hold 3% of the sample, which has 700,000 to 900,000 distinct CDR3 sequences, around a quarter seen once. The data also belong to a second study, concerning T cells of mothers and their children.

Sample: blood. Source of these receptors: a boy younger than 18 in good health.

The chain is built from TRBV12-3 or TRBV12-4 and TRBJ2-1, with a tentative D call TRBD1 (5 bases). The CDR3 is made up of 14 amino acids. V was trimmed by 7 bases and J by 6 bases, leaving 16 bases between them. The CDR3 here is CASTISGRANEQFF. CDR3 nucleotide sequence: TGTGCCAGCACCATCTCGGGCAGGGCCAATGAGCAGTTCTTC.

For the CDR3, the DNA is TGTGCCAGCAGTTTATACCCGGGGGGTGACGTAGATACGCAGTATTTT. Its translation: CASSLYPGGDVDTQYF. V is TRBV28 and J is TRBJ2-3, with 7 bases identical to TRBD2. Trimming removed 1 base from V and 5 bases from J; junction bases left unmatched: 9. Germline-derived CDR1 and CDR2 are MDHEN and SYDVKM. The CDR3 runs to 16 residues.

This chain uses TRBV10-3 with TRBJ2-5; 12 bases are a match to TRBD2. Germline V CDR1 and CDR2: ENHRY, SYGVKD. The V and J ends lost 0 bases and 2 bases, in that order; junction bases with no gene match: 7. This CDR3 is 18 amino acids long. This CDR3 reads CAISESLAGGVRQETQYF. The CDR3, as DNA: TGTGCCATCAGTGAGTCGCTAGCGGGGGGGGTACGGCAAGAGACCCAGTACTTC.

This clonotype was seen only once. V is TRBV3-1 and J is TRBJ1-2; D perhaps matches TRBD1 (5 bases). Germline V gene sequence: CDR1 LGHDT, CDR2 YNNKEL (reference sequence). V was shortened by 1 base and J by 6 bases, with 12 bases between the two germline ends. This CDR3 comprises 14 residues. The CDR3 loop is CASSQVWPGNGYTF. The CDR3 DNA follows: TGTGCCAGCAGCCAAGTCTGGCCAGGGAATGGCTACACCTTC.